The 31 T cell receptor beta chains listed next were all sequenced from one sample in a study of blood T cell repertoires in COVID-19 (dated by TCRdb to about 2020). Library method: the immunoSEQ multiplex PCR assay. The table was pulled from immuneACCESS by TCRdb, which kept in-frame rearrangements only. Such tables lose some clones; where checked, under half of the loss comes from unresolved V genes, and the rest has no known cause. The sample yields tens of thousands of clones; about 82% were counted once. Roughly 12% of the sample goes to the ten largest clones. Input material: peripheral blood. The receptor source for this set is a man in his 70s with active COVID-19.

The chain recombines TRBV27 with TRBJ2-2; TRBD1 is a possible D gene (5 bases). CDR1 and CDR2 from the germline V gene are MNHEY and SMNVEV (reference sequence). The V end lost 5 bases, the J end lost 3 bases, and 13 bases lay between the germline ends. The CDR3 loop spans 15 amino acids. The CDR3 protein is CASSPQGPDTGELFF. CDR3 nucleotide sequence: TGTGCCAGCAGTCCTCAGGGTCCCGACACCGGGGAGCTGTTTTTT.

V and J are TRBV9 and TRBJ1-6; the D gene is possibly TRBD1 (6 bases). There are 13 residues in the CDR3. Trimming cost V 4 bases and J 10 bases, with 12 bases left between them. CDR1 is SGDLS, CDR2 YYNGEE, per germline. The CDR3, as DNA: TGTGCCAGCAGCAGGGGGGGGGACTCACCCCTCCACTTT. Its translation is CASSRGGDSPLHF.

This clone occurred once. This chain uses TRBV7-9 with TRBJ1-5; 8 bases are a match to TRBD1. The V gene's germline CDR1 is SEHNR and CDR2 FQNEAQ (reference sequence). V lost 2 bases, J lost 7 bases, and 10 bases stayed unmatched. The CDR3 has 16 amino acids. DNA of the CDR3: TGTGCCAGCAGCTTATCCTTGACAGGGGCCGGACAGCCCCAGCATTTT. Its protein is CASSLSLTGAGQPQHF.

The rearrangement uses TRBV27 and TRBJ1-2; no clear D. Trimming took off 3 bases at V and 7 bases at J, with 15 bases between the two ends. The length of the CDR3 is 14 residues. CDR1 and CDR2 from the germline V gene are MNHEY and SMNVEV (reference sequence). The CDR3 coding sequence is TGTGCCAGCAGTTTTCGCTTCGCCGGGATTGGCTACACCTTC. Its translation is CASSFRFAGIGYTF.

In DNA, the CDR3 is TGTGCCACCAGCCGAGGGGGCACTGACACTGAAGCTTTCTTT. Translating gives CATSRGGTDTEAFF. The chain carries TRBV15 and TRBJ1-1; 7 bases fit TRBD1. The germline CDR1 and CDR2 sequences are LNHNV and YYDKDF (reference sequence). The trim removed 5 bases at V and 3 bases at J, leaving 6 bases unmatched. This CDR3 has 14 amino acids. Full variable domain (rest looked up from reference TRBV15 and TRBJ1-1): DAMVIQNPRYQVTQFGKPVTLSCSQTLNHNVMYWYQQKSSQAPKLLFHYYDKDFNNEADTPDNFQSRRPNTSFCFLDIRSPGLGDTAMYLCATSRGGTDTEAFFGQGTRLTVV.

The chain carries TRBV6-2 or TRBV6-3 and TRBJ2-1; tentatively, D is TRBD2 (5 bases). The CDR3 contains 18 residues. The ends were cut back, 6 bases at V and 2 bases at J, with 23 bases in the middle. Germline-derived CDR1 and CDR2 are MNHEY and SVGEGT. The CDR3 spells CASSRYFSRDLPYNEQFF. The CDR3 DNA sequence: TGTGCCAGCAGCCGCTACTTTTCGAGGGATCTCCCCTACAATGAGCAGTTCTTC.

This clone is a singleton in its sample. The V and J genes are TRBV5-1 and TRBJ2-1; D is possibly TRBD1 (6 bases). The V gene's germline CDR1 is SGHRS and CDR2 YFSETQ. The germline V and J ends were trimmed by 6 bases and 4 bases, with 20 bases remaining between them. This CDR3 region has 16 residues. CDR3 in amino acids: CASTGRRAGEYNEQFF. CDR3 DNA: TGCGCCAGCACCGGTAGAAGAGCAGGGGAATACAATGAGCAGTTCTTC.

The CDR3 is CASSPLGGGSSYNEQFF. The DNA of the CDR3 is TGTGCCAGCTCACCTTTGGGGGGGGGAAGCTCCTACAATGAGCAGTTCTTC. The chain is built from TRBV18 and TRBJ2-1, with 7 bases aligning to TRBD2. Trimming took 3 bases from V and 0 from J; bases not matched to a gene: 8. In germline, CDR1 is KGHSH, CDR2 LQKENI. This CDR3 contains 17 residues.

This rearrangement joins TRBV19 to TRBJ1-2; 7 positions match TRBD1. Germline CDR1 and CDR2: LNHDA and SQIVND (reference sequence). The CDR3 spans 13 residues. The junction had 8 bases not matched to a gene; V was cut back by 8 bases and J by 5 bases. This CDR3 is CASLAGTVYGYTF. The CDR3 DNA is TGTGCCAGTCTGGCGGGGACAGTATATGGCTACACCTTC. Full variable domain (outside the CDR3, taken from reference TRBV19 and TRBJ1-2): DGGITQSPKYLFRKEGQNVTLSCEQNLNHDAMYWYRQDPGQGLRLIYYSQIVNDFQKGDIAEGYSVSREKKESFPLTVTSAQKNPTAFYLCASLAGTVYGYTFGSGTRLTVV.

The chain employs TRBV7-3 and TRBJ2-6, with 8 bases identical to TRBD1. Germline V gene lookup returns CDR1 SGHTA and CDR2 FQGTGA. CDR3 length: 17 amino acids. With V trimmed by 5 bases and J by 0 bases, 6 bases remained unmatched. CDR3: CASSLATGGSGANVLTF. CDR3 bases: TGTGCCAGCAGCCTGGCTACAGGGGGCTCTGGGGCCAACGTCCTGACTTTC.

This sequence joins TRBV11-3 and TRBJ1-2; 10 positions agree with TRBD1. The germline CDR1 and CDR2 sequences are SGHNT and YENEEA. Trimming took 6 bases from V and 5 from J; bases not matched to a gene: 9. The CDR3 is 15 amino acids. The CDR3 nucleotides read TGTGCCAGCAGACCTGGACAGGGGGACGTATATGGCTACACCTTC. Amino acids: CASRPGQGDVYGYTF. Drawing the rest from reference TRBV11-3 and TRBJ1-2, the complete variable domain is EAGVVQSPRYKIIEKKQPVAFWCNPISGHNTLYWYLQNLGQGPELLIRYENEEAVDDSQLPKDRFSAERLKGVDSTLKIQPAELGDSAVYLCASRPGQGDVYGYTFGSGTRLTVV.

This sequence joins TRBV11-2 and TRBJ2-5, with TRBD2 identical over 7 bases. Germline loops: CDR1 SGHAT, CDR2 FQNNGV. The CDR3 loop spans 13 amino acids. J gave up 1 base and V 5 bases, and 1 base lay outside the gene matches. CDR3 sequence: CASSRTSQETQYF. In DNA, the CDR3 is TGTGCCAGCAGCCGGACTAGCCAAGAGACCCAGTACTTC. Drawing the rest from reference TRBV11-2 and TRBJ2-5, the complete variable domain is EAGVAQSPRYKIIEKRQSVAFWCNPISGHATLYWYQQILGQGPKLLIQFQNNGVVDDSQLPKDRFSAERLKGVDSTLKIQPAKLEDSAVYLCASSRTSQETQYFGPGTRLLVL.

This clone has a count of ten or more. This rearrangement joins TRBV30 to TRBJ2-7; D might be TRBD2 (6 bases). CDR3 length: 13 amino acids. With 1 base removed from V and 3 bases from J, the gap between germline ends came to 10 bases. CDR1 and CDR2 (germline): GTSNPN, SVGIG (reference sequence). CDR3 loop: CAWSATGLYEQYF. The CDR3 DNA sequence: TGTGCCTGGAGTGCGACGGGACTCTACGAGCAGTACTTC.

The chain uses TRBV5-1 and TRBJ2-2; tentative D call: TRBD2 (6 bases). Germline CDR1 reads SGHRS; CDR2 reads YFSETQ. The CDR3 covers 17 residues. V was clipped by 4 bases and J by 0 bases, with 16 bases between them. The chain's CDR3 is CASSTTPGGSNTGELFF. CDR3 DNA sequence: TGCGCCAGCAGCACCACTCCCGGGGGATCGAACACCGGGGAGCTGTTTTTT.

V usage is TRBV7-3 and J usage is TRBJ2-5; TRBD2 matches 14 bases. Germline V gene sequence: CDR1 SGHTA, CDR2 FQGTGA. Trimming removed 4 bases from V and 5 bases from J; junction bases left unmatched: 0. The CDR3 covers 14 residues. CDR3 sequence reads: CASSWTSGGETQYF. The CDR3 coding sequence is TGTGCCAGCAGCTGGACTAGCGGGGGGGAGACCCAGTACTTC.

This clone has just one count. This rearrangement joins TRBV10-3 to TRBJ1-1, with 7 bases fitting TRBD1. After removal of 4 bases from V and 7 bases from J, the junction contained 6 bases not matched to a gene. CDR1 and CDR2 from the germline V gene are ENHRY and SYGVKD. The CDR3 loop spans 13 amino acids. CDR3 in amino acids: CAISARDSFEAFF. The CDR3 DNA reads as TGTGCCATCAGTGCGCGGGACAGCTTTGAAGCTTTCTTT.

This clone occurred a few times. V gene TRBV7-2 combines with J gene TRBJ2-7; the D gene is possibly TRBD1 (5 bases). This CDR3 comprises 16 residues. Germline V gene sequence: CDR1 SGHTA, CDR2 FQGNSA. The V and J ends lost 1 base and 1 base respectively, with 14 bases between them. The CDR3 nucleotides are TGTGCCAGCAGCTTAGTTGGGGCGGCGTCTTCCTACGAGCAGTACTTC. This gives the protein CASSLVGAASSYEQYF.

The V and J genes are TRBV6-5 and TRBJ1-1, with no clear D. This CDR3 has 15 residues. CDR1 MNHEY and CDR2 SVGAGI come from the germline V gene. Deletions cut 5 bases from V and 0 bases from J, with 13 bases between. The CDR3 loop is CASSQYSRLNTEAFF. In DNA, the CDR3 is TGTGCCAGCAGTCAATACAGCCGATTGAACACTGAAGCTTTCTTT.

In this sample, this clone turned up a few times. This chain connects TRBV18 to TRBJ2-5; the match to TRBD2 covers 12 bases. The CDR3 length is 16 residues. Germline V gene data show CDR1 as KGHSH and CDR2 as LQKENI. The V and J ends lost 3 bases and 3 bases, in that order; junction bases with no gene match: 5. The chain's CDR3 is CASSPRLAGGEETQYF. The CDR3, as DNA: TGTGCCAGCTCACCCCGTCTAGCGGGGGGGGAAGAGACCCAGTACTTC.

This CDR3 is CASSLAGQRQETQYF. For the CDR3, the DNA is TGTGCCAGCAGCTTAGCGGGGCAGCGTCAAGAGACCCAGTACTTC. The genes are TRBV7-9 and TRBJ2-5; tentatively, D is TRBD1 (5 bases). V shed 0 bases and J shed 2 bases, with 10 bases lying between them. Germline V lookup: CDR1 SEHNR, CDR2 FQNEAQ (reference sequence). CDR3 length: 15 amino acids.

The genes are TRBV5-1 and TRBJ2-3, with 15 nucleotides matching TRBD2. Germline trimming cut 4 bases from V and 5 bases from J; bases unmatched to any gene: 5. Looked up from germline, CDR1 is SGHRS and CDR2 is YFSETQ. This CDR3 spans 16 amino acids. CDR3 amino acids: CASSVGTSGGRDTQYF. The CDR3 nucleotides read TGCGCCAGCAGCGTGGGGACTAGCGGGGGGAGAGATACGCAGTATTTT. The whole variable domain, remainder taken from reference TRBV5-1 and TRBJ2-3, is KAGVTQTPRYLIKTRGQQVTLSCSPISGHRSVSWYQQTPGQGLQFLFEYFSETQRNKGNFPGRFSGRQFSNSRSEMNVSTLELGDSALYLCASSVGTSGGRDTQYFGPGTRLTVL.

The chain uses TRBV5-6 and TRBJ1-4; perhaps TRBD1 as D (5 bases). Germline values: CDR1 SGHDT, CDR2 YYEEEE. V lost 0 bases and J 4 bases, leaving 7 bases between the germline ends. The CDR3 sequence is 14 residues long. DNA for the CDR3: TGTGCCAGCAGCTTGGGACAGATTAATGAAAAACTGTTTTTT. It yields the protein CASSLGQINEKLFF.

J is TRBJ2-5 and V is TRBV6-5; possibly TRBD1 for D (6 bases). The CDR3 loop spans 14 amino acids. Looked up from germline, CDR1 is MNHEY and CDR2 is SVGAGI. The V end was cut by 7 bases, the J end by 5 bases, with 17 bases between. CDR3 coding DNA: TGTGCCAGCAACCGGGACAACTCGCGGGAGACCCAGTACTTC. This gives the protein CASNRDNSRETQYF.

The chain links TRBV12-3 or TRBV12-4 to TRBJ1-2; TRBD1 aligns across 10 bases. The CDR3 extends over 13 amino acids. V lost 7 bases, J lost 7 bases, and 6 bases stayed unmatched. CDR3 sequence reads: CASTGTGVGGYTF. The CDR3 DNA reads TGTGCCAGCACCGGGACAGGGGTGGGTGGCTACACCTTC.

The chain carries TRBV9 and TRBJ2-7; possibly TRBD2 for D (6 bases). There are 14 residues in the CDR3. CDR1 is SGDLS and CDR2 is YYNGEE in the germline V gene. The V and J ends lost 3 bases and 6 bases respectively, with 16 bases between them. The CDR3 DNA follows: TGTGCCAGCAGCGCTAGACTAGGCCCCAGCGAGCAGTACTTC. Translation: CASSARLGPSEQYF. Together with reference TRBV9 and TRBJ2-7, the CDR3 gives the full variable domain: DSGVTQTPKHLITATGQRVTLRCSPRSGDLSVYWYQQSLDQGLQFLIQYYNGEERAKGNILERFSAQQFPDLHSELNLSSLELGDSALYFCASSARLGPSEQYFGPGTRLTVT.

This clone has only one observation. The chain links TRBV14 to TRBJ2-1; 9 nucleotides align to TRBD2. The V gene end was trimmed by 0 bases and the J gene end by 8 bases; junction bases not matched to a gene: 8. The length of the CDR3 is 16 residues. CDR1 is SGHDN, CDR2 FVKESK, per germline. The CDR3, as DNA: TGTGCCAGCAGCCAAGATAGGGCTAGCGGGGTGGATGAGCAGTTCTTC. It specifies CASSQDRASGVDEQFF.

The chain carries TRBV2 and TRBJ2-3, with TRBD2 identical over 8 bases. Germline CDR1 reads SNHLY; CDR2 reads FYNNEI. The CDR3 has 14 residues. V shed 8 bases, J shed 0 bases, and the junction held 4 bases outside the gene matches. The CDR3 here is CASGSGGSTDTQYF. The CDR3 DNA follows: TGTGCCAGCGGAAGCGGGGGAAGCACAGATACGCAGTATTTT.

This rearrangement joins TRBV11-2 to TRBJ2-7; TRBD2 might be the D (7 bases). CDR1 SGHAT and CDR2 FQNNGV come from the germline V gene. The ends were cut back, 5 bases at V and 1 base at J, with 18 bases in the middle. This CDR3 has 16 amino acids. The CDR3 DNA is TGTGCCAGCAGCCCCCCCGGAGGGGGAGGGTCCTACGAGCAGTACTTC. Its translation is CASSPPGGGGSYEQYF.

This chain joins TRBV7-2 and TRBJ1-2; possible D gene TRBD1, 6 bases. The CDR3 is made up of 15 amino acids. Trimming removed 1 base at V and 4 bases at J, with 13 bases between. Germline loops: CDR1 SGHTA, CDR2 FQGNSA. The CDR3 bases are TGTGCCAGCAGCTTAGTTTCAGGACAGTTCTATGGCTACACCTTC. It is translated as CASSLVSGQFYGYTF.

In its sample, this clone was seen once. The gene calls are TRBV5-1 and TRBJ1-2, with D possibly matching TRBD1 (6 bases). This CDR3 has 15 amino acids. CDR1 is SGHRS, CDR2 YFSETQ, per germline. V lost 8 bases and J 2 bases, leaving 19 bases between the germline ends. CDR3: CASRQESMNNYGYTF. CDR3 coding DNA: TGCGCCAGTCGACAGGAATCTATGAACAACTATGGCTACACCTTC.

The V and J genes are TRBV19 and TRBJ1-5; D might be TRBD1 (6 bases). Germline V gene lookup returns CDR1 LNHDA and CDR2 SQIVND (reference sequence). Trimming removed 6 bases from V and 1 base from J, with 13 bases in between. The CDR3 is 15 residues long. CDR3 nucleotide sequence: TGTGCCAGTAGGAGGGACATATTAAGCAATCAGCCCCAGCATTTT. Its protein is CASRRDILSNQPQHF.